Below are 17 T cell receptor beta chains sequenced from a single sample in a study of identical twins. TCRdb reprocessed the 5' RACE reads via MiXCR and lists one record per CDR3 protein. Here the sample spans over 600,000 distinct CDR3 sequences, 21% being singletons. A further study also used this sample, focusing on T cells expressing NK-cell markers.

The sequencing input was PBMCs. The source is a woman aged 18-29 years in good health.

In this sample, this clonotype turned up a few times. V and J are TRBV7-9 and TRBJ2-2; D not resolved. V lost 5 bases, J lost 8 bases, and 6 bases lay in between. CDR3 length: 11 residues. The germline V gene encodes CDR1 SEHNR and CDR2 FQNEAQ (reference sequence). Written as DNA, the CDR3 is TGTGCCAGCAGCCCTGAGGGGGAGCTGTTTTTT. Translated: CASSPEGELFF.

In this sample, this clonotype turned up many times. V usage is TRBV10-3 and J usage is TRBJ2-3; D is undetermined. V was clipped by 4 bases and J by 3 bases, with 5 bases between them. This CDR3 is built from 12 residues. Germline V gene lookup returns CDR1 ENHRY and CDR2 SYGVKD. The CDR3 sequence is CAISGPTDTQYF. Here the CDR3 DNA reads TGTGCCATCAGTGGGCCGACAGATACGCAGTATTTT.

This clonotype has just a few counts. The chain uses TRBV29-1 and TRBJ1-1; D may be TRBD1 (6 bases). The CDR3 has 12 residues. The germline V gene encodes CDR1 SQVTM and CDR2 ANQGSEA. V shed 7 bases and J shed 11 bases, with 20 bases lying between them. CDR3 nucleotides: TGCAGCGCTCTTGATGGGGGGGGCTTGGCTTTCTTT. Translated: CSALDGGGLAFF.

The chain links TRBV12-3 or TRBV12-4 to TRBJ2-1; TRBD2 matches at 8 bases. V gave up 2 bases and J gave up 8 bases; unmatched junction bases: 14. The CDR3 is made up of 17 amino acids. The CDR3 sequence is CASSLRHERGGLYEQFF. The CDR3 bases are TGTGCCAGCAGTTTACGGCATGAACGGGGGGGGCTCTATGAGCAGTTCTTC.

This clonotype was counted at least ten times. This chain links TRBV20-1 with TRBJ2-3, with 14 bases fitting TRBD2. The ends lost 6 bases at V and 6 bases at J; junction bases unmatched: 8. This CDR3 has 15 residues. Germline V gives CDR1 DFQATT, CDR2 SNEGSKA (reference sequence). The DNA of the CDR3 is TGCAGTGCCCAGGGACTAGCGGGAGATCAGGATACGCAGTATTTT. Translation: CSAQGLAGDQDTQYF.

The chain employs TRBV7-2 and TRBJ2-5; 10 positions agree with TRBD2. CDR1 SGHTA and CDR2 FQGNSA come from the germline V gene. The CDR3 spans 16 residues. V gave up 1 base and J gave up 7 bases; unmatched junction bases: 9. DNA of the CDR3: TGTGCCAGCAGCTTAGGGGGACTAGCGATTTCGGTGACCCAGTACTTC. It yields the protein CASSLGGLAISVTQYF.

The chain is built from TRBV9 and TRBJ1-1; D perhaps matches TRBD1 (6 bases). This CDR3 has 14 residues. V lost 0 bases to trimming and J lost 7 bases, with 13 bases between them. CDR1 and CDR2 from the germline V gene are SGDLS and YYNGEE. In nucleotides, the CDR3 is TGTGCCAGCAGCGTAGAAGGGGGGCTGGGTGAAGCTTTCTTT. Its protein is CASSVEGGLGEAFF.

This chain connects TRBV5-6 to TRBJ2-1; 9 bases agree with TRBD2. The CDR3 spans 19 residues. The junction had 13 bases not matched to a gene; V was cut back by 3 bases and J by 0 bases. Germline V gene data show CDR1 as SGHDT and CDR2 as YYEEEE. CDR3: CASSSLYNSGGGSYNEQFF. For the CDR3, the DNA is TGTGCCAGCAGCTCGTTATACAATAGCGGGGGAGGCTCCTACAATGAGCAGTTCTTC.

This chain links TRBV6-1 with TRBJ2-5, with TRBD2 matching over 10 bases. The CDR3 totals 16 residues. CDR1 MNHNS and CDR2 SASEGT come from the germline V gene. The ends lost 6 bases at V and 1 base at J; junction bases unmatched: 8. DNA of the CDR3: TGTGCCAGCAGAACGAGACTAGCGGGTTTCCAAGAGACCCAGTACTTC. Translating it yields CASRTRLAGFQETQYF.

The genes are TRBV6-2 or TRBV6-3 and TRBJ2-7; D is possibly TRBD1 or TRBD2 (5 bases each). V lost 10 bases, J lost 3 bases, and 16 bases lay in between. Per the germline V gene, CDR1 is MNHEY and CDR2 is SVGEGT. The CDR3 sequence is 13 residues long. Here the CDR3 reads CATLAGTYYEQYF. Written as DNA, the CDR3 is TGTGCCACCCTAGCCGGGACCTACTACGAGCAGTACTTC.

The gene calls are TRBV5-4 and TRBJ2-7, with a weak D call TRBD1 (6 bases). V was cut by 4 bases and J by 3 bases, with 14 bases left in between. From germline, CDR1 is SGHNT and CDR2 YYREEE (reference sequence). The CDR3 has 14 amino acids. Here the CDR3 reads CASSATGEIYEQYF. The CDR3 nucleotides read TGTGCCAGCAGCGCGACAGGAGAGATCTACGAGCAGTACTTC. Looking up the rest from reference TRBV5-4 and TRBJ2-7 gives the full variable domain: ETGVTQSPTHLIKTRGQQVTLRCSSQSGHNTVSWYQQALGQGPQFIFQYYREEENGRGNFPPRFSGLQFPNYSSELNVNALELDDSALYLCASSATGEIYEQYFGPGTRLTVT.

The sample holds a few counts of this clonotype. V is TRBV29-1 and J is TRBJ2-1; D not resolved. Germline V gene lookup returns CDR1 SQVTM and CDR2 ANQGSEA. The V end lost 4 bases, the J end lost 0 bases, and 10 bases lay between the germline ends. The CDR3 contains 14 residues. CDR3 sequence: CSVVPESSYNEQFF. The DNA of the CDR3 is TGCAGCGTTGTACCAGAGAGCTCCTACAATGAGCAGTTCTTC.

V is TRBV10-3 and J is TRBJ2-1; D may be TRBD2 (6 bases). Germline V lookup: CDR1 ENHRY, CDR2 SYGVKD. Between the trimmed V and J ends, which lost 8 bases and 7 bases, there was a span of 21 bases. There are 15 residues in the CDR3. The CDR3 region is CAIHGEEGEINEQFF. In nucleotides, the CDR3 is TGTGCCATCCACGGGGAGGAGGGCGAGATAAATGAGCAGTTCTTC.

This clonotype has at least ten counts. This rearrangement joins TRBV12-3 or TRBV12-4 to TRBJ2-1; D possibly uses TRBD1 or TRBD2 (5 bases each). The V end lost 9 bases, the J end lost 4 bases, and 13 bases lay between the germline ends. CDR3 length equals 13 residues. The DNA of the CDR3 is TGTGCCAGTCGAGGGCAGGGTTACAATGAGCAGTTCTTC. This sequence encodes CASRGQGYNEQFF.

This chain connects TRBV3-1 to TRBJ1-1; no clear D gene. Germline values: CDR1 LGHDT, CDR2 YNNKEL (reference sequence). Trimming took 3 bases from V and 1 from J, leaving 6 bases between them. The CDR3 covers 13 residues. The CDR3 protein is CASSHIQNTEAFF. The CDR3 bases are TGTGCCAGCAGCCACATTCAGAACACTGAAGCTTTCTTT.

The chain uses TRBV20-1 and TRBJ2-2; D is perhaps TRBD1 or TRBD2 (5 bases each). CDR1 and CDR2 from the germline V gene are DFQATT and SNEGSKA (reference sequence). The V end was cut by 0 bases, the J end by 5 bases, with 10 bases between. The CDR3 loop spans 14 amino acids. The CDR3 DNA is TGCAGTGCTAGAGATCTAGCAGGGACCGGGGAGCTGTTTTTT. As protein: CSARDLAGTGELFF.

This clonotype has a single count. The CDR3 sequence is CASTGQHASSYNEQFF. For the CDR3, the DNA is TGTGCCAGCACCGGCCAGCACGCTAGCTCCTACAATGAGCAGTTCTTC. The genes are TRBV2 and TRBJ2-1; D remains ambiguous. V was pared by 7 bases and J by 0 bases, with 16 bases between. This CDR3 contains 16 residues. CDR1 and CDR2 from the germline V gene are SNHLY and FYNNEI.